This is a list of T cell receptor beta chains from one sample in a study of human T cells and chemical hapten exposure. TCRdb analysed the RACE reads with MiXCR anew, one entry per CDR3 protein. The sample holds approximately 260,000 distinct CDR3 sequences, 7.5% to 9% seen once. The sample in question was whole blood, obtained in connection with sensitization to the hapten diphenylcyclopropenone (DPC). All receptors derive from a man between 18 and 35 years old with alopecia areata. Some clones in this sample may be carry-over from other donors' samples. Each CDR3 is given with its conserved first and last residue. Each record gives: J gene, V gene, CDR3 protein.

TRBJ1-1 TRBV5-1 CASSLEGGRSTEAFF
TRBJ2-2 TRBV5-6 CASSSMGSYRGLGTGELFF
TRBJ1-4 TRBV27 CASSLSNPGGLEKLFF
TRBJ2-1 TRBV29-1 CSVEKGDRSGYNEQFF
TRBJ1-1 TRBV20-1 CSADLDRMNTEAFF
TRBJ1-2 TRBV4-1 CASSQEWTGANYGYTF
TRBJ1-1 TRBV4-2 CASSQGRDSQNTEAFF
TRBJ2-6 TRBV2 CASSEGASGANVLTF
TRBJ2-2 TRBV9 CASSVVSGGHTGELFF
TRBJ1-1 TRBV29-1 CSVVTGDAEAFF
TRBJ2-1 TRBV29-1 CSVEQQAGGYNEQFF
TRBJ2-7 TRBV28 CASKSHTRGRPYEQYF
TRBJ1-6 TRBV7-9 CASSFTGVDSPLHF
TRBJ2-2 TRBV9 CASSASDRGPTGELFF
TRBJ1-6 TRBV20-1 CSASRQGNNSPLHF
TRBJ2-4 TRBV4-3 CASSQVMAKNIQYF
TRBJ1-1 TRBV5-1 CASSLDAGAIIGAFF
TRBJ2-4 TRBV4-2 CASSPLGQGANIQYF
TRBJ1-2 TRBV9 CASSVAGNYGYTF
TRBJ2-7 TRBV12-5 CASAREGYEQYF
TRBJ2-1 TRBV7-9 CASSVSQGSSGGAGPNEQFF
TRBJ2-2 TRBV7-9 CASRPGTTNTGELFF
TRBJ1-5 TRBV6-1 CASSASGEGNQPQHF
TRBJ1-1 TRBV20-1 CSARGGQGNTEAFF
TRBJ2-7 TRBV6-4 CASSVGPGSSYEQYF
TRBJ2-5 TRBV7-2 CASSLMGRETQYF
TRBJ2-1 TRBV4-1 CASSGNKGTTIRNEQFF
TRBJ1-2 TRBV20-1 CSRWDRGRDYRYTF
TRBJ2-1 TRBV7-8 CASSLEVGGNEQFF
TRBJ2-5 TRBV4-3 CASSHGTGPQETQYF
TRBJ1-4 TRBV7-9 CASSLEELPTNEKLFF
TRBJ1-6 TRBV10-3 CAISETDNSPLHF
TRBJ2-2 TRBV2 CASSARTNTGELFF
TRBJ1-2 TRBV20-1 CSASLSSVGTNYGYTF
TRBJ1-4 TRBV3-1 CASSQGQGIGKLFF
TRBJ1-2 TRBV12-3/TRBV12-4 CASSLMHTSYGYTF
TRBJ2-1 TRBV7-2 CASSLVAKGAYNEQFF
TRBJ2-5 TRBV20-1 CSARKSEETQYF
TRBJ1-3 TRBV6-5 CASSWTGDGNTIYF
TRBJ1-5 TRBV7-2 CASSPYQSGGDQPQHF
TRBJ1-1 TRBV6-5 CASSYSTGRNTEAFF
TRBJ2-7 TRBV20-1 CSAHTGAPYEQYF
TRBJ2-1 TRBV7-7 CASRNPGGHNEQFF
TRBJ2-6 TRBV5-1 CASTSQASGANVLTF
TRBJ2-1 TRBV10-3 CAISWGQGYNEQFF
TRBJ1-6 TRBV10-3 CAISDWEGMHF
TRBJ2-1 TRBV6-2/TRBV6-3 CASSRRDRVGNEQFF
TRBJ1-1 TRBV12-3/TRBV12-4 CASRRMGQRVGAFF
TRBJ2-3 TRBV7-9 CASSPRLAGGTDTQYF
TRBJ2-5 TRBV7-2 CATGRTMKQETQYF
TRBJ2-2 TRBV29-1 CSVVPGPTNTGELFF
TRBJ1-3 TRBV7-9 CASSLGPSSGNTIYF